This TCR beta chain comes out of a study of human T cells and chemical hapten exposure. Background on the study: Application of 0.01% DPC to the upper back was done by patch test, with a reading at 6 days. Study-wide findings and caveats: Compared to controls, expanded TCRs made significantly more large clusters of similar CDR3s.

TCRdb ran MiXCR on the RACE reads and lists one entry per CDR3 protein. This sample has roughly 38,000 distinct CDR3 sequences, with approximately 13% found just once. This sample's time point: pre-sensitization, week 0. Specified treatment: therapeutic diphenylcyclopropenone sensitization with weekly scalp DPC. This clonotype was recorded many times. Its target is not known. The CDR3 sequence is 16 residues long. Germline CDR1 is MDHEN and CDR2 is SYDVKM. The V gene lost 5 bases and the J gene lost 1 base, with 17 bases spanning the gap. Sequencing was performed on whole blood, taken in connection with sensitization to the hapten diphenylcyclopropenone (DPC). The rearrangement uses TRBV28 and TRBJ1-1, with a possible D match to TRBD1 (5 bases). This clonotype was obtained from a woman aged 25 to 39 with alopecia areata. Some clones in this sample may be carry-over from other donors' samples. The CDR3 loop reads CASSLDLDKTNTEAFF. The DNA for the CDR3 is TGTGCCAGCAGTCTCGACCTGGACAAAACGAACACTGAAGCTTTCTTT.